One T cell receptor beta chain is described in this entry. This specimen belongs to a study of blood T cell repertoires in COVID-19. Study-wide context: PBMCs, B-cell-depleted T cells, or T cells provided the cDNA or gDNA that made up the material.

V was shortened by 6 bases and J by 2 bases, with 8 bases between the two germline ends. Germline CDR1 MNHEY, CDR2 SVGAGI. The CDR3 sequence is 12 residues long. In the authors' workflow: From reference gene primer amplification, estimates of nucleated cell counts were derived. Only in-frame clones appear in the TCRdb table, and some are missing; sequencing was by immunoSEQ multiplex PCR. D and trimming were read from the DNA, whereas the V and J calls and clone size are those reported in that table. The sample has 150,000 to 200,000 clones; about 86% are singletons. The sequenced sample was peripheral blood. The chain links TRBV6-5 to TRBJ2-7, with no clear D. This clonotype was obtained from an elderly woman with acute or convalescent COVID-19. CDR3 in amino acids: CASRTYPYEQYF. The CDR3 DNA follows: TGTGCCAGCAGAACATACCCCTACGAGCAGTACTTC.